This T cell receptor beta chain comes out of a study of CXCR3-negative and CXCR3-positive naive CD8 T cells (dated by TCRdb to 2018 to 2020). Looking at the study overall: In total, some 150 million TRB reads were obtained, which works out to roughly 1.5 +/- 0.3 million reads per library. Diversity and physicochemical repertoire analyses covered roughly eleven donors pooled from two independent experiments. Naive subsets from roughly 5 donors and memory cells from 3 donors were included in the TRBV-TRBJ cluster analysis.

CDR1 and CDR2 (SQVTM, ANQGSEA) derive from the germline V gene. The CDR3 runs 13 residues from the cysteine to the phenylalanine. The DNA sequence is not available. Data came from a NextSeq 550. The Human TCR Profiling Kit (MiLaboratory) was used to make UMI-labeled 5' RACE TRB cDNA libraries. cDNA synthesis used the entire amount of extracted RNA, and PCR amplification then used the entire amount of cDNA produced. Libraries were prepared in parallel with an identical number of PCR cycles. As for how the authors treated the data: With a requirement of at least two reads per UMI, MIGEC and MiXCR extracted about 48,000 +/- 9,800 unique UMI-labeled TRB cDNA molecules per library. On average, each library contained about 40,000 +/- 10,000 functional in-frame TRB CDR3 nucleotide clonotypes without stop codons. Diversity metrics, including normalized Shannon-Wiener and Chao1, were computed in VDJtools after downsampling to 5000 UMI-labeled TRB molecules per sample. For the central five CDR3 residues, VDJtools calculated physicochemical properties weighted by clonotype size, namely interaction energy, strength, volume and Kidera factor 4. After TCRdb reprocessed the reads, each CDR3 protein sequence was kept as one row, without DNA. The V and J calls come from TCRdb's annotation, not from the publication. This sample's table carries about 110,000 distinct CDR3 sequences. The top ten clonotypes cover roughly 0.4% of the sample.

With regard to this clonotype: The clone's antigen remains unknown.

For every CD8+ T cell subset, 300,000 cells were flow-sorted straight into RLT lysis buffer, and each subset was sorted in triplicate. Naive CD8+ T cells were defined stringently as CD45RO-CCR7+CD27+CD95- to exclude memory contaminants. Peripheral blood mononuclear cells were isolated from buffy coats using standard density gradient centrifugation. A FACSAria III was used to flow-sort naive CXCR3-negative and CXCR3-positive CD8+ T cells. Total RNA was extracted from sorted cells using an RNeasy Mini Kit. Overall study results and their limits: TRB CDR3s from CXCR3-positive naive cells showed higher hydrophobicity (lower Kidera factor 4), lower energy, and higher strength and volume indices than CXCR3-negative naive cells. Because surface CD5, which is linked to self-reactivity in mice, was comparable between the naive subsets, TCR interaction strength was also inferred from TRB CDR3 physicochemical properties. Freshly isolated PBMCs were used for most assays because CXCR3 expression went down partially after cryopreservation. Comparably high repertoire diversity was found in both naive subsets, whereas much lower repertoire diversity was found in memory CD8+ T cells. Naive CXCR3-negative and CXCR3-positive cells from the same donor showed similar TRBV-TRBJ usage, whereas memory cells showed distinct patterns.

This receptor was taken from a human donor in good health. Some clones in this sample may be carry-over from other donors' samples. In this chain, TRBV29-1 is recombined with TRBJ2-1. Sequencing input: naive CXCR3+ CD8+ T cells from blood. According to the study, the label for this sample's cell subset or site signals: CD45RO-CCR7+CD27+CD95- naive CD8+ T cells expressing CXCR3 (TNR3+). CDR3 protein: CSVPVSSYNEQFF.